Sequencing of this T cell receptor beta chain was carried out in a study of blood T cell repertoires in COVID-19. Study in general: Sites across the United States, Italy and Spain contributed samples from acute and convalescent COVID-19. PBMCs, B-cell-depleted T cells, or T cells were the source of the cDNA or gDNA that made up the material.

Authors' data handling: Amplifying reference gene primers gave estimates of nucleated cell counts. The repertoire was sequenced with immunoSEQ multiplex PCR; TCRdb's copy has only in-frame clones and lacks some. The V and J calls and clone size come from that table; D and trimming were worked out from the DNA. Among approximately 38,000 clones, 91% were seen once, and the ten largest hold 5.5% to 7%. Germline V CDR1 and CDR2: ENHRY, SYGVKD. The CDR3 spans 16 residues. V lost 10 bases, J lost 4 bases, and 16 bases stayed unmatched. The TCR originated in a woman over 75 with acute or convalescent COVID-19. The chain employs TRBV10-3 and TRBJ2-7, with 10 nucleotides matching TRBD1. Sequencing was done on a sample of peripheral blood. CDR3 loop: CATLGGTGASQYEQYF. DNA of the CDR3: TGTGCCACCCTAGGGGGGACAGGGGCTTCACAGTACGAGCAGTACTTC.